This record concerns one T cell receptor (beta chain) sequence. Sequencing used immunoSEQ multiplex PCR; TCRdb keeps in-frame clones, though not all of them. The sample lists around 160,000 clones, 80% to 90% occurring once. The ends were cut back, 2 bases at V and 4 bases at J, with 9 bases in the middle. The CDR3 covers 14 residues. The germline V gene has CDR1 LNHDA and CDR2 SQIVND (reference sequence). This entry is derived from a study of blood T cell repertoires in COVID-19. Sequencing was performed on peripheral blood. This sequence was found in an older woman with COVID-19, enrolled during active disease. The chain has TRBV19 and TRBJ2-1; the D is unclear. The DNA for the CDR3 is TGTGCCAGTAGTATACGCGGCACATACAATGAGCAGTTCTTC. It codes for CASSIRGTYNEQFF.